Below are 22 T cell receptor beta chains sequenced from a single sample in a study of cytotoxic CD8 clonotypes in ibrutinib-treated CLL (dated by TCRdb to about 2021). In the paper's terms, the time point label means: about a year on ibrutinib. The library was prepared using the immunoSEQ multiplex PCR assay. This is the immuneACCESS table as TCRdb keeps it, with only in-frame sequences that have V and J called. A part of the clones is gone; compared with another copy, unresolved V genes explain less than half, and the rest is unexplained. The table for this sample lists some 150,000 clones; approximately 80% of them were counted only once. In total, the top ten clones hold less than 30% of the sample. The specimen was PBMCs, collected after 12 months of ibrutinib treatment. All receptors come from a human donor with chronic lymphocytic leukemia.

The chain is built from TRBV7-9 and TRBJ2-2, with no clear D. Trimming left V 3 bases short and J 4 bases short, with 9 bases between. This CDR3 region has 14 residues. Germline V gives CDR1 SEHNR, CDR2 FQNEAQ (reference sequence). The CDR3 coding sequence is TGTGCCAGCAGCTTTCCCCTGGGCACCGGGGAGCTGTTTTTT. Protein sequence: CASSFPLGTGELFF.

This chain links TRBV7-3 with TRBJ1-2, with D perhaps TRBD1 (5 bases). This CDR3 is 13 amino acids long. Trimming took 5 bases from V and 6 from J, leaving 13 bases between them. In germline, CDR1 is SGHTA, CDR2 FQGTGA. This chain's CDR3 is CASSPQRGDGYTF. The DNA for the CDR3 is TGTGCCAGCAGCCCCCAGCGAGGGGATGGCTACACCTTC.

The chain recombines TRBV27 with TRBJ2-2; no clear D. The CDR3 contains 14 residues. Trimming stripped 0 bases from V and 4 bases from J, with 6 bases between. Germline V CDR1 and CDR2: MNHEY, SMNVEV (reference sequence). CDR3 sequence (DNA): TGTGCCAGCAGTTTATCGCGTTTCACCGGGGAGCTGTTTTTT. It yields the protein CASSLSRFTGELFF.

This chain links TRBV7-2 with TRBJ2-5; D gene unclear. Germline CDR1 reads SGHTA; CDR2 reads FQGNSA. V lost 2 bases and J 2 bases, leaving 6 bases between the germline ends. The CDR3 extends over 13 amino acids. The CDR3 nucleotides are TGTGCCAGCAGCTTATGGAAACAAGAGACCCAGTACTTC. Protein sequence: CASSLWKQETQYF.

The chain links TRBV10-3 to TRBJ2-3; either TRBD1 or TRBD2 may supply D (6 bases each). The V end was cut by 3 bases, the J end by 5 bases, with 21 bases between. Germline CDR1 and CDR2: ENHRY and SYGVKD. This CDR3 has 17 amino acids. The CDR3 reads CAISERGGGQVKDTQYF. The CDR3 region has the DNA TGTGCCATCAGTGAACGAGGAGGGGGACAAGTTAAAGATACGCAGTATTTT.

This clone was seen a handful of times. The rearrangement uses TRBV25-1 and TRBJ2-7; D is unresolved. V shed 1 base and J shed 0 bases, with 7 bases lying between them. Germline CDR1 and CDR2: MGHDK and SYGVNS. This CDR3 spans 14 amino acids. The chain's CDR3 is CASSESGSSYEQYF. DNA of the CDR3: TGTGCCAGCAGTGAATCCGGAAGCTCCTACGAGCAGTACTTC.

This clone came up a few times. The rearrangement links TRBV15 to TRBJ1-4; D is ambiguous. V lost 0 bases and J 0 bases, leaving 5 bases between the germline ends. CDR3 length: 15 amino acids. Germline CDR1 and CDR2: LNHNV and YYDKDF (reference sequence). CDR3 residues: CATSRELATNEKLFF. The CDR3 nucleotides read TGTGCCACCAGCAGAGAACTGGCAACTAATGAAAAACTGTTTTTT. Full variable domain (remainder filled in from reference TRBV15 and TRBJ1-4): DAMVIQNPRYQVTQFGKPVTLSCSQTLNHNVMYWYQQKSSQAPKLLFHYYDKDFNNEADTPDNFQSRRPNTSFCFLDIRSPGLGDTAMYLCATSRELATNEKLFFGSGTQLSVL.

This clone was seen ten or more times. This chain joins TRBV28 and TRBJ1-4; D is undetermined. CDR1 MDHEN and CDR2 SYDVKM come from the germline V gene. The CDR3 contains 12 residues. V was trimmed by 6 bases and J by 3 bases, leaving 5 bases between them. The CDR3 spells CASRVSNEKLFF. The CDR3 DNA is TGTGCCAGCAGGGTCTCTAATGAAAAACTGTTTTTT. Full variable domain (remainder filled in from reference TRBV28 and TRBJ1-4): DVKVTQSSRYLVKRTGEKVFLECVQDMDHENMFWYRQDPGLGLRLIYFSYDVKMKEKGDIPEGYSVSREKKERFSLILESASTNQTSMYLCASRVSNEKLFFGSGTQLSVL.

The rearrangement links TRBV28 to TRBJ2-1; 10 nucleotides agree with TRBD2. This CDR3 comprises 13 residues. The V gene's germline CDR1 is MDHEN and CDR2 SYDVKM. The trim removed 7 bases at V and 8 bases at J, leaving 5 bases unmatched. DNA of the CDR3: TGTGCCAGCACCAGCGGGGGGGCCGATGAGCAGTTCTTC. Amino acid sequence: CASTSGGADEQFF.

This clone appeared a single time. The chain combines TRBV6-5 with TRBJ2-5, with TRBD2 matching over 13 bases. V was pared by 7 bases and J by 6 bases, with 8 bases of the junction left unmatched. The CDR3 has 15 residues. Per germline, CDR1 MNHEY and CDR2 SVGAGI. Written as DNA, the CDR3 is TGTGCCAGCACGAGACTAGCGGGGGGTCTCCAGACCCAGTACTTC. It codes for CASTRLAGGLQTQYF.

V usage is TRBV7-2 and J usage is TRBJ2-7; 7 bases match TRBD2. With V trimmed by 5 bases and J by 2 bases, 9 bases remained unmatched. Germline-derived CDR1 and CDR2 are SGHTA and FQGNSA. The CDR3 covers 15 residues. CDR3 sequence: CASSTRTAGAYEQYF. The CDR3 nucleotides read TGTGCCAGCAGCACCCGGACTGCGGGGGCCTACGAGCAGTACTTC. The complete variable domain, with remaining parts taken from reference TRBV7-2 and TRBJ2-7, reads GAGVSQSPSNKVTEKGKDVELRCDPISGHTALYWYRQSLGQGLEFLIYFQGNSAPDKSGLPSDRFSAERTGGSVSTLTIQRTQQEDSAVYLCASSTRTAGAYEQYFGPGTRLTVT.

J is TRBJ2-1 and V is TRBV27, with D unresolved. V lost 4 bases to trimming and J lost 1 base, with 8 bases between them. CDR1 is MNHEY, CDR2 SMNVEV, per germline (reference sequence). This CDR3 is built from 14 residues. The DNA of the CDR3 is TGTGCCAGCAGTTGGGAACTATCCTACAATGAGCAGTTCTTC. Residues: CASSWELSYNEQFF.

This clone was detected a few times. The gene calls are TRBV5-1 and TRBJ1-2; D is uncertain. Deletions cut 0 bases from V and 2 bases from J, with 5 bases between. The CDR3 length is 13 residues. Germline V gene data show CDR1 as SGHRS and CDR2 as YFSETQ. Written as DNA, the CDR3 is TGCGCCAGCAGCTTGGAACAGAACTATGGCTACACCTTC. Protein sequence: CASSLEQNYGYTF.

This chain links TRBV30 with TRBJ1-5, with D hard to call. The CDR3 totals 13 residues. V was trimmed by 3 bases and J by 3 bases, leaving 9 bases between them. The germline CDR1 and CDR2 sequences are GTSNPN and SVGIG (reference sequence). As DNA, the CDR3 is TGTGCCTGGAGGCGGGGTTCCAATCAGCCCCAGCATTTT. The encoded protein is CAWRRGSNQPQHF.

The V and J genes are TRBV28 and TRBJ1-6; D not certain. This CDR3 has 16 amino acids. Germline CDR1 reads MDHEN; CDR2 reads SYDVKM. V was pared by 6 bases and J by 4 bases, with 16 bases between. The CDR3 spells CASRTSGERYNSPLHF. CDR3 DNA sequence: TGTGCCAGCAGAACGTCTGGTGAGAGGTATAATTCACCCCTCCACTTT.

The rearrangement joins TRBV30 to TRBJ2-1; 8 bases align to TRBD1. Germline-derived CDR1 and CDR2 are GTSNPN and SVGIG (reference sequence). The V segment lost 3 bases and the J segment 12 bases; nucleotides outside the gene matches: 7. The CDR3 is 12 residues long. The CDR3 coding sequence is TGTGCCTGGAGCCCAGGGGGCAAGGGGCAGTTCTTC. Translation gives CAWSPGGKGQFF.

The chain carries TRBV6-5 and TRBJ1-2; 9 bases agree with TRBD1. Unmatched junction bases numbered 0, after V lost 6 bases and J lost 4 bases. The germline V gene encodes CDR1 MNHEY and CDR2 SVGAGI. This CDR3 spans 12 amino acids. The CDR3 here is CASRQGAYGYTF. CDR3 DNA: TGTGCCAGCAGACAGGGGGCCTATGGCTACACCTTC.

V gene TRBV6-4 combines with J gene TRBJ2-1; possible D gene TRBD1, 5 bases. The CDR3 runs 14 residues. The V gene's germline CDR1 is MRHNA and CDR2 SNTAGT. Trimming took off 1 base at V and 9 bases at J, with 13 bases between the two ends. CDR3 region: CASSDWGWVGEQFF. As DNA, the CDR3 is TGTGCCAGCAGTGACTGGGGCTGGGTGGGTGAGCAGTTCTTC.

This clone is a singleton in its sample. This chain links TRBV18 with TRBJ1-4; D unresolved. The V end was cut by 4 bases, the J end by 0 bases, with 12 bases between. The CDR3 extends over 16 amino acids. Germline-derived CDR1 and CDR2 are KGHSH and LQKENI. CDR3 region: CASSLATGTTNEKLFF. CDR3 nucleotide sequence: TGTGCCAGCTCACTAGCTACCGGGACAACTAATGAAAAACTGTTTTTT.

Concerning this clone itself: The junction and the germline gene differ at one end; a read error may be behind it. This chain connects TRBV4-1 to TRBJ2-6; unclear D gene. The CDR3 totals 17 residues. Germline V lookup: CDR1 MGHRA, CDR2 YSYEKL. CDR3 sequence (DNA): TGCACCAGCAGCCAGGAACATCAAAGCTCTGGGGCCAACGTCCTGACTTTC. This gives the protein CTSSQEHQSSGANVLTF.

The chain has TRBV11-3 and TRBJ2-3; 11 nucleotides line up with TRBD1. J was trimmed by 5 bases and V by 5 bases; bases with no gene match: 3. The CDR3 sequence is 14 residues long. Germline V gene lookup returns CDR1 SGHNT and CDR2 YENEEA. This CDR3 is CASSPGQGGDTQYF. The CDR3 bases are TGTGCCAGCAGCCCGGGACAGGGGGGAGATACGCAGTATTTT.

As DNA, the CDR3 is TGTGCCAGCAGTCAGACAGGGGCCCTCTATGGCTACACCTTC. It codes for CASSQTGALYGYTF. The chain is built from TRBV6-5 and TRBJ1-2, with 8 bases fitting TRBD1. CDR1 MNHEY and CDR2 SVGAGI come from the germline V gene. Trimming cost V 5 bases and J 4 bases; bases outside gene matches: 6. The CDR3 totals 14 residues.